The clone carrying this T cell receptor (beta chain) has a handful of counts. Its cognate antigen is unknown. Amplification of TCR beta CDR3 regions used RNA as the template. The HTBI primer set served for first-round RT-PCR of the TCR CDR3. TCRdb independently ran MiXCR on the multiplex PCR reads; one entry per CDR3 protein. Among about 560,000 distinct CDR3 sequences, approximately 15% were seen once, and the ten largest hold about 17%. The CDR3 covers 15 residues. Looked up from germline, CDR1 is SNHLY and CDR2 is FYNNEI. Deletions cut 6 bases from V and 5 bases from J, with 19 bases between. The data are from a study of T cells in Graves' hyperthyroidism and ophthalmopathy. Study-wide context: Pretreatment peripheral blood was obtained at initial diagnosis. Findings and limits, study-wide: Before onset, ophthalmopathy was predicted by the model a median 6.5 months earlier.

The receptor comes from a woman between 18 and 29 years old with Graves' hyperthyroidism. Sequenced input: blood. The chain employs TRBV2 and TRBJ1-1; TRBD1 is a possible D gene (6 bases). CDR3 bases: TGTGCCAGCAGAGAGAGGTTGGGGGCAGGGACTGAAGCTTTCTTT. Protein: CASRERLGAGTEAFF.